This T cell receptor (beta chain) was sequenced for a study of response to subunit inactivated influenza vaccine. Findings and limits, study-wide: Each seasonal flu vaccination may recruit only limited new T cells, authors suggested.

TCRdb re-analysed the RT-PCR reads in MiXCR, keeping a single row per CDR3 protein. The sample records some 600,000 distinct CDR3 sequences, around 15% being singletons. V was clipped by 4 bases and J by 7 bases; unmatched bases: 6. The CDR3 contains 13 residues. A few counts support this clonotype. Its antigen is still unknown. The sequencing used PBMCs from blood, collected 14 to 15 days before vaccination. This TCR derives from a man aged 45-65 years who received an inactivated influenza vaccine. The rearrangement uses TRBV12-3 or TRBV12-4 and TRBJ1-2; 7 bases fit TRBD1. CDR3 coding DNA: TGTGCCAGCAGTTCCAACAGGGGAAGTGGCTACACCTTC. This translates into CASSSNRGSGYTF.